This is a list of T cell receptor beta chains from one sample in a study of post-analysis software for immune sequencing data. TCRdb reprocessed the PCR reads via MiXCR and lists one record per CDR3 protein. The sample has 650,000 to 900,000 distinct CDR3 sequences, 35% to 55% seen once. The sample was blood. All receptors derive from a girl aged 5-17 years with multiple sclerosis. Both conserved end residues are part of each CDR3. A D gene is named only where the DNA matches it firmly. Expanded clones are given a class, and other clones once, few, many or no size at all.

clone_size	d_call	v_call	j_call	cdr3_nt	cdr3_aa
-	TRBD2	TRBV28	TRBJ2-1	TGTGCCAGCACCCTAGCGGGAGGGCGATCTTCCTACAATGAGCAGTTCTTC	CASTLAGGRSSYNEQFF
-	TRBD1	TRBV29-1	TRBJ2-3	TGCAGCGTCCCAGGGGGCAGAAATACGCAGTATTTT	CSVPGGRNTQYF
few	-	TRBV5-1	TRBJ2-5	TGCGCCAGCAGCTTGATAGCCCAAGAGACCCAGTACTTC	CASSLIAQETQYF
-	TRBD2	TRBV10-3	TRBJ2-3	TGTGCCATCAGTGAGTCGTCACTAGCGGGAGGCAGCACAGATACGCAGTATTTT	CAISESSLAGGSTDTQYF
-	-	TRBV24-1	TRBJ2-2	TGTGCCACGGCCGGGGGTGCGAACACCGGGGAGCTGTTTTTT	CATAGGANTGELFF
-	-	TRBV6-2/TRBV6-3	TRBJ2-1	TGTGCCAGCAGTTACTCTAGCGGAGGATACAATGAGCAGTTCTTC	CASSYSSGGYNEQFF
-	-	TRBV5-6	TRBJ2-3	TGTGCCAGCAGCCTCCGAGGGTCCCGGGTCGATACGCAGTATTTT	CASSLRGSRVDTQYF
-	TRBD2	TRBV7-3	TRBJ2-6	TGTGCCAGCTTTACTAGCGGGGGCTCTGGGGCCAACGTCCTGACTTTC	CASFTSGGSGANVLTF
-	TRBD1	TRBV5-5	TRBJ2-7	TGTGCCAGCAGCGACAGGGTGCCTTCCTACGAGCAGTACTTC	CASSDRVPSYEQYF
many	-	TRBV6-5	TRBJ1-6	TGTGCCAGCACCCCGGGGGTTGGATCACCCCTCCACTTT	CASTPGVGSPLHF
-	TRBD1	TRBV9	TRBJ1-1	TGTGCCAGCAGCCCCCACCAGACAGGGAGGGACACTGAAGCTTTCTTT	CASSPHQTGRDTEAFF
-	-	TRBV6-5	TRBJ1-1	TGTGCCAGCAGTTACTTTGCGGCGAACACTGAAGCTTTCTTT	CASSYFAANTEAFF
-	-	TRBV5-1	TRBJ1-2	TGCGCCAGCAGCTTGGAGGTTAATGGGGAGGATGGCTGCACCTTC	CASSLEVNGEDGCTF
-	-	TRBV6-5	TRBJ2-7	TGTGCCAGCAGTCGCCAACCAAGCGACTCCTACGAGCAGTACTTC	CASSRQPSDSYEQYF
few	-	TRBV12-3/TRBV12-4	TRBJ2-7	TGTGCCAGCAGTTTACGTGTCTTCTACGAGCAGTACTTC	CASSLRVFYEQYF
many	TRBD1	TRBV5-1	TRBJ2-3	TGCGCCAGCAGCCTCGGACAGGGAGGCACAGATACGCAGTATTTT	CASSLGQGGTDTQYF
-	TRBD2	TRBV20-1	TRBJ2-1	TGCAGTGCTAGGGTCGGGGGGTACGGGCAGTTCTTC	CSARVGGYGQFF
many	-	TRBV7-9	TRBJ2-7	TGTGCCAGCAGCTTAGACCCCTACGAGCAGTACTTC	CASSLDPYEQYF
few	TRBD1	TRBV27	TRBJ1-2	TGTGCCAGCAAGGGACAGGGGGACTATGGCTACACCTTC	CASKGQGDYGYTF
-	-	TRBV6-5	TRBJ2-7	TGTGCCAGCAGTTTCGGGGGCAGACCTGTCGAGCAGTACTTC	CASSFGGRPVEQYF
few	TRBD1	TRBV20-1	TRBJ2-7	TGCAGTGCTAGCACCGGGACAGGGGGCTACGAGCAGTACTTC	CSASTGTGGYEQYF
few	TRBD2	TRBV20-1	TRBJ2-3	TGCAGTGCTAGAGATCCTAGCCTAGCGGGAAGGACAGATACGCAGTATTTT	CSARDPSLAGRTDTQYF
-	-	TRBV14	TRBJ1-2	TGTGCCAGCAGCCAAAATCCAGGACGGAGTTTCACCTTCTATGGCTACACCTTC	CASSQNPGRSFTFYGYTF
-	-	TRBV20-1	TRBJ2-7	TGCAGTGCTCTTAGGGTCCCCGAGCAGTACTTC	CSALRVPEQYF
few	-	TRBV6-6	TRBJ2-7	TGTGCCAGCAGTTACGGTCCTAGCGCCCAGTACTTC	CASSYGPSAQYF
-	-	TRBV7-9	TRBJ2-5	TGTGCCAGCAGCTTGTTCCAGGGGCGGGAGACCCAGTACTTC	CASSLFQGRETQYF
-	TRBD2	TRBV6-2/TRBV6-3	TRBJ2-3	TGTGCCAGCAGTTATGTTGGACTAGCGGGAGGATCTGGCACAGATACGCAGTATTTT	CASSYVGLAGGSGTDTQYF
-	-	TRBV11-2	TRBJ2-3	TGTGCCAGCAGCGACGGCGGTACGCAGTATTTT	CASSDGGTQYF
once	TRBD2	TRBV6-5	TRBJ2-5	TGTGCCGGCAGTTACTCGGGACTAGCGGGAGAGTCAGGGGAGACCCAGTACTTC	CAGSYSGLAGESGETQYF
few	-	TRBV28	TRBJ2-5	TGTGCCAGCAGTCGCGGTGGGGGCCGCTTCCAAGAGACCCAGTACTTC	CASSRGGGRFQETQYF
-	-	TRBV5-1	TRBJ2-3	TGCGCCAGCAGCTTGGGAAGCCAGAACACAGATACGCAGTATTTT	CASSLGSQNTDTQYF
-	TRBD2	TRBV10-3	TRBJ2-7	TGTGCCATCAGGGAGACTAGCGGAGACTACGAGCAGTACTTC	CAIRETSGDYEQYF
-	-	TRBV15	TRBJ2-7	TGTGCCACCAGCAGAGATAACTCCAAGGCCTACGAGCAGTACTTC	CATSRDNSKAYEQYF
-	-	TRBV11-2	TRBJ1-1	TGTGCCAGCAGCGACCGGGCCCGAGTTTTTGAAGCTTTCTTT	CASSDRARVFEAFF
-	-	TRBV3-1	TRBJ2-1	TGTGCCAGCAGCCAACGAGGGGGGGGTGGGTTCAGCTCCTACAATGAGCAGTTCTTC	CASSQRGGGGFSSYNEQFF
-	-	TRBV5-6	TRBJ1-2	TGTGCCAGCAGCCAAGGGCGTGCGGGTGGCTACACCTTC	CASSQGRAGGYTF
-	-	TRBV4-2	TRBJ2-7	TGTGCCAGCAGCCAAGGGGATAGCGGAAGCTCCTACGAGCAGTACTTC	CASSQGDSGSSYEQYF
-	-	TRBV29-1	TRBJ2-4	TGCAGCGTTGAACTCGGCTCCAAAAACATTCAGTACTTC	CSVELGSKNIQYF
few	-	TRBV12-3/TRBV12-4	TRBJ2-1	TGTGCCAGCAGTTTGGGGCAGAATGAGCAGTTCTTC	CASSLGQNEQFF
-	TRBD2	TRBV11-2	TRBJ2-3	TGTGCCAGCAGCCCGAGGACTAGCGGGAGTGGTACAGATACGCAGTATTTT	CASSPRTSGSGTDTQYF
-	TRBD2	TRBV7-2	TRBJ2-3	TGTGCCAGCAGCTTTTTAGTTCCAGCGGGAGGCGCAGATACGCAGTATTTT	CASSFLVPAGGADTQYF
-	-	TRBV20-1	TRBJ2-5	TGCAGTGCTGGGGAAAGGGCCCTCCAAGAGACCCAGTACTTC	CSAGERALQETQYF
-	TRBD2	TRBV6-5	TRBJ2-7	TGTGCCACCGGTGGGAGGGCAGAGGAGCAGTACTTC	CATGGRAEEQYF
-	-	TRBV7-9	TRBJ2-1	TGTGCCAGCAGCTCTCACCTAGCGTGGTCCTACAATGAGCAGTTCTTC	CASSSHLAWSYNEQFF
-	-	TRBV14	TRBJ1-6	TGTGCCAGCAGCCAGCGACACGGTGATAATTCACCCCTCCACTTT	CASSQRHGDNSPLHF
-	-	TRBV20-1	TRBJ2-3	TGCAGTGCTACCTATCGGGACCCTAGCACAGATACGCAGTATTTT	CSATYRDPSTDTQYF
-	-	TRBV7-9	TRBJ2-4	TGTGCCAGCAGCCCCGGCATCCTGTTAGCCGAAAACATTCAGTACTTC	CASSPGILLAENIQYF
-	-	TRBV10-3	TRBJ2-7	TGTGCCATCGGTGACGGGGGCGCGGGCGAGCAGTACTTC	CAIGDGGAGEQYF
-	-	TRBV7-2	TRBJ2-5	TGTGCCGGCAGCTTTGGGTTACGGGAGACCCAGTACTTC	CAGSFGLRETQYF
-	TRBD2	TRBV20-1	TRBJ2-1	TGCAGTGCTACCGCAACGGAGGGAGGGGACAATGAGCAGTTCTTC	CSATATEGGDNEQFF
-	TRBD2	TRBV6-1	TRBJ2-4	TGTGCCAGCTCCATAGCGGGAGAAAAAGGGCTAGCCAAAAACATTCAGTACTTC	CASSIAGEKGLAKNIQYF
few	-	TRBV13	TRBJ2-3	TGTGCCAGCAGCCCCTCGAATACGCAGTATTTT	CASSPSNTQYF
-	-	TRBV12-3/TRBV12-4	TRBJ2-3	TGTGCCAGCAGTTTACACAGGTGGACTAGCACAGATACGCAGTATTTT	CASSLHRWTSTDTQYF
-	-	TRBV6-6	TRBJ2-1	TGTGCCAGCAGTTACGCAGGGGGGCTCTACAATGAGCAGTTCTTC	CASSYAGGLYNEQFF
-	-	TRBV14	TRBJ1-2	TGTGCCAGCAGCCAAAGATCCGGGATAATCCGGGACCCCGGGCTCTATGGCTACACCTTC	CASSQRSGIIRDPGLYGYTF
-	TRBD1	TRBV20-1	TRBJ1-2	TGCAGTTGCCCCGGGACAGACAGTACGGATGGCTACACCTTC	CSCPGTDSTDGYTF
-	-	TRBV3-1	TRBJ2-7	TGTGCCAGCAGCCAACTCGCTTCAAGGGGACCCGACGACCGCGAGCAGTACTTC	CASSQLASRGPDDREQYF
-	-	TRBV20-1	TRBJ1-5	TGCAGTGCTAGACCCACCTGGGGAGGGGCTGTGGGGAATCAGCCCCAGCATTTT	CSARPTWGGAVGNQPQHF
-	TRBD1	TRBV28	TRBJ2-1	TGTGCAAGCAGTTTCGAGGGGACAGTCCCCAATGAGCAGTTCTTC	CASSFEGTVPNEQFF
few	TRBD1	TRBV13	TRBJ2-7	TGTGCCAGCAGCCCCCGGTGGGGGGAACCGGGACAGGGACGATACGAGCAGTACTTC	CASSPRWGEPGQGRYEQYF